These T cell receptor beta chains were read from a single sample in a study of shared clonotypes between healthy human individuals. Method: immunoSEQ multiplex PCR; TCRdb's copy keeps in-frame clones and lacks some. The sample shows roughly 680,000 clones, 72% of them seen only once. Sequencing was done on a sample of memory CD4+ T cells sorted from blood. These TCRs come from a woman aged 30 to 39 in good health. Each CDR3 is given with its conserved first and last residue. The D gene is left open where the match is weak. The size entry is marked missing in some rows and otherwise reads once, few, many or a size class.

V gene,J gene,D gene,clone size,CDR3 protein,CDR3 DNA
TRBV6-5,TRBJ2-7,.,.,CASSYSTGTRPREQYF,TGTGCCAGCAGTTACTCGACGGGGACCCGCCCCCGCGAGCAGTACTTC
TRBV10-2,TRBJ2-2,.,.,CASSEPHNTGELFF,TGCGCCAGCAGTGAACCACACAACACCGGGGAGCTGTTTTTT
TRBV7-2,TRBJ2-2,.,.,CASSLDLWAGELFF,TGTGCCAGCAGCTTAGACCTTTGGGCCGGGGAGCTGTTTTTT
TRBV7-8,TRBJ2-5,TRBD1,.,CASSPNTGGQETQYF,TGTGCCAGCAGCCCTAATACAGGGGGCCAAGAGACCCAGTACTTC
TRBV28,TRBJ1-2,.,.,CASSWTVNNYGYTF,TGTGCCAGCAGTTGGACAGTAAATAACTATGGCTACACCTTC
TRBV5-1,TRBJ1-4,.,few,CASSYTARDGEKLFF,TGCGCCAGCAGCTACACCGCCAGGGATGGTGAAAAACTGTTTTTT
TRBV5-4,TRBJ1-2,.,.,CASSLAPYGYTF,TGTGCCAGCAGCTTGGCCCCCTATGGCTACACCTTC
TRBV5-1,TRBJ2-3,TRBD2,.,CASSLGGGRARDTQYF,TGCGCCAGCAGCTTGGGCGGCGGGAGGGCCCGTGATACGCAGTATTTT
TRBV14,TRBJ2-1,TRBD2,.,CASSPLAGDSYNEQFF,TGTGCCAGCAGCCCCTTAGCGGGAGACTCCTACAATGAGCAGTTCTTC
TRBV10-3,TRBJ2-1,TRBD2,.,CAISDSGRSSYNEQFF,TGTGCCATCAGTGACAGCGGGAGGAGCTCCTACAATGAGCAGTTCTTC
TRBV9,TRBJ1-1,.,once,CASSHQGGTEAFF,TGTGCCAGCAGCCACCAGGGCGGAACTGAAGCTTTCTTT
TRBV18,TRBJ1-2,.,.,CASSPGGVGGYTF,TGTGCCAGCTCACCGGGAGGAGTCGGCGGCTACACCTTC
TRBV7-9,TRBJ2-2,TRBD2,few,CASSFSSGRANTGELFF,TGTGCCAGCAGCTTCAGTAGCGGGAGGGCCAACACCGGGGAGCTGTTTTTT
TRBV2,TRBJ2-5,.,.,CASSPLAAQETQYF,TGTGCCAGCAGTCCACTAGCTGCCCAAGAGACCCAGTACTTC
TRBV7-2,TRBJ2-7,.,.,CASSLGWQISSYEQYF,TGTGCCAGCAGCTTAGGGTGGCAGATTAGCTCCTACGAGCAGTACTTC
TRBV7-2,TRBJ2-5,.,.,CASSLAGRLNQETQYF,TGTGCCAGCAGCTTGGCGGGACGGCTAAATCAAGAGACCCAGTACTTC
TRBV14,TRBJ1-1,TRBD1,.,CASSGQGRTEAFF,TGTGCCAGCAGCGGACAGGGCCGGACTGAAGCTTTCTTT
TRBV5-6,TRBJ1-3,.,many,CASRFTGPGNTIYF,TGTGCCAGCAGATTTACAGGGCCTGGAAACACCATATATTTT
TRBV27,TRBJ2-1,.,.,CASSFASGSHEFF,.
TRBV4-2,TRBJ2-2,.,once,CASSQPRRGALTGELFF,TGTGCCAGCAGCCAACCTCGCCGGGGGGCCCTTACCGGGGAGCTGTTTTTT
TRBV5-4,TRBJ2-1,.,few,CASSATSRSYNEQFF,TGTGCCAGCAGCGCTACTAGTCGGTCCTACAATGAGCAGTTCTTC
TRBV28,TRBJ1-4,TRBD1,.,CASGQGNEKLFF,TGTGCCAGCGGACAGGGGAATGAAAAACTGTTTTTT
TRBV10-2,TRBJ2-1,.,few,CASSLVSYNEQFF,TGCGCCAGCAGTCTTGTCAGCTACAATGAGCAGTTCTTC
TRBV5-1,TRBJ2-1,TRBD2,.,CASSFPPGGGNYNEQFF,TGCGCCAGCAGCTTCCCCCCCGGGGGGGGCAACTACAATGAGCAGTTCTTC
TRBV28,TRBJ1-6,.,.,CASSSTTYNSPLHF,TGTGCCAGCAGTTCAACGACCTATAATTCACCCCTCCACTTT
TRBV19,TRBJ2-7,TRBD1,.,CASSRTGPYEQYF,TGTGCCAGTAGTAGGACAGGACCCTACGAGCAGTACTTC
TRBV30,TRBJ1-5,.,.,CAWSGPGGSSNQPQHF,TGTGCCTGGAGTGGCCCCGGGGGCTCGAGCAATCAGCCCCAGCATTTT
TRBV5-1,TRBJ1-2,TRBD1,.,CASSSWDRGGYTF,TGCGCCAGCAGCTCCTGGGACAGAGGAGGCTACACCTTC
TRBV30,TRBJ1-1,.,few,CACHMNTEAFF,TGTGCCTGCCACATGAACACTGAAGCTTTCTTT
TRBV19,TRBJ1-2,.,.,CASRLALDNYGYTF,TGTGCCAGTAGACTAGCCCTTGATAACTATGGCTACACCTTC
TRBV7-8,TRBJ2-7,TRBD2,.,CASSQKGRGRGSYEQYF,TGTGCCAGCAGCCAAAAGGGACGCGGGAGGGGATCCTACGAGCAGTACTTC
TRBV27,TRBJ1-1,.,.,CASSFRGDMNTEAFF,TGTGCCAGCAGTTTTCGAGGGGACATGAACACTGAAGCTTTCTTT
TRBV29-1,TRBJ1-1,TRBD1,.,CSVRQGGVAEAFF,TGCAGCGTTAGACAGGGAGGGGTCGCTGAAGCTTTCTTT
TRBV5-4,TRBJ2-1,TRBD1,.,CASSVDRGRYNEQFF,TGTGCCAGCAGCGTAGACAGGGGAAGATACAATGAGCAGTTCTTC
TRBV10-2,TRBJ2-2,.,once,CASSEWSLNTGELFF,TGCGCCAGCAGTGAATGGAGTCTCAACACCGGGGAGCTGTTTTTT
TRBV12-1,TRBJ2-7,.,few,CARRVEQYF,TGTGCCAGACGGGTCGAGCAGTACTTC
TRBV11-1,TRBJ2-3,TRBD2,.,CASSPGTSGSSGDTQYF,TGTGCCAGCAGCCCCGGGACTAGCGGGAGTTCGGGAGATACGCAGTATTTT
TRBV7-6,TRBJ2-5,.,few,CASSPGVRETQYF,TGTGCCAGCAGCCCCGGAGTCCGGGAGACCCAGTACTTC
TRBV30,TRBJ2-7,TRBD2,.,CAWQTSGKSEQYF,TGTGCCTGGCAAACTAGCGGGAAGTCCGAGCAGTACTTC
TRBV27,TRBJ2-1,.,.,CASRTPYNEQFF,TGTGCCAGCAGAACCCCATACAATGAGCAGTTCTTC
TRBV7-9,TRBJ2-4,TRBD1,.,CASGGTGKNIQYF,TGTGCCAGCGGCGGGACAGGGAAAAACATTCAGTACTTC
TRBV7-7,TRBJ1-2,.,many,CASSSEQRNGAYGYTF,TGTGCCAGCAGCTCTGAACAGCGAAACGGGGCCTATGGCTACACCTTC
TRBV28,TRBJ1-1,.,.,CASSLFSLLGRKNTEAFF,TGTGCCAGCAGTTTATTCTCCCTTTTGGGCAGAAAGAACACTGAAGCTTTCTTT
TRBV25-1,TRBJ2-3,.,.,CASSEYSADTQYF,TGTGCCAGCAGTGAATATTCAGCAGATACGCAGTATTTT
TRBV6-6,TRBJ2-7,TRBD1,.,CASSYTTGDGEQYF,TGTGCCAGCAGTTACACGACAGGGGACGGGGAGCAGTACTTC
TRBV25-1,TRBJ2-7,TRBD2,.,CASSPGLAGTYEQYF,TGTGCCAGCAGTCCCGGACTAGCGGGAACATACGAGCAGTACTTC
TRBV5-1,TRBJ1-2,TRBD1,.,CASSPQGQHYGYTF,TGCGCCAGCAGCCCCCAGGGACAGCACTATGGCTACACCTTC
TRBV19,TRBJ1-5,.,few,CASSTRVGPGANQPQHF,TGTGCCAGTAGTACCCGGGTAGGGCCCGGGGCAAATCAGCCCCAGCATTTT